This TCR beta chain emerged from a study of blood T cell repertoires in COVID-19. As for the study in general: Researchers got acute and convalescent COVID-19 samples from the United States, Italy and Spain.

Here immunoSEQ multiplex PCR was the method, and the copy in TCRdb shows in-frame clones only, minus some. Of 270,000 or so clones detected, 80% to 90% appear once; the ten largest clones hold approximately 12%. The CDR3 covers 14 residues. V trimming: 6 bases; J trimming: 10 bases; junction bases outside the gene matches: 12. CDR1 and CDR2 (germline): MGHDK, SYGVNS. This sequence originates from a woman in her 30s with COVID-19, enrolled during active disease. The sample comprised peripheral blood. V usage is TRBV25-1 and J usage is TRBJ2-7, with 10 bases fitting TRBD1. CDR3: CASREPGQGTPQYF. In DNA form, the CDR3 reads TGTGCCAGCAGGGAACCGGGACAGGGGACCCCACAGTACTTC.